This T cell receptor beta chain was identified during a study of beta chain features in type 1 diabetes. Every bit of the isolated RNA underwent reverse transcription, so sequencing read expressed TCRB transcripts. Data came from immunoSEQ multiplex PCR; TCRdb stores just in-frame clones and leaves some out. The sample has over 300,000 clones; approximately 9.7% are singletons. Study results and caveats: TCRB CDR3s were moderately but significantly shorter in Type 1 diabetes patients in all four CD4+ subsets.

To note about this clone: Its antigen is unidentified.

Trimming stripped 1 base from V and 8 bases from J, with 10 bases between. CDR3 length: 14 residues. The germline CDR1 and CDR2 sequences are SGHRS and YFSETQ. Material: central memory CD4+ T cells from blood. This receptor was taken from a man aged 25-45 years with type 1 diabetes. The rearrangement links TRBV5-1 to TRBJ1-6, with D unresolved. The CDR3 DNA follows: TGCGCCAGCAGCTTGCTGACGAAGGATTCACCCCTCCACTTT. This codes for CASSLLTKDSPLHF.